Below, one T cell receptor (beta chain) is given with its context. The data stem from a study of T cell changes during pregnancy in multiple sclerosis. The CDR3 loop spans 13 amino acids. The germline V gene has CDR1 SNHLY and CDR2 FYNNEI. V lost 5 bases to trimming and J lost 3 bases, with 8 bases between them. Using immunoSEQ multiplex PCR, the repertoire was profiled, and TCRdb retains in-frame clones only, with some absent. The sample includes over 60,000 clones, about 93% of them seen just once. Source: peripheral blood, taken in the first trimester of pregnancy. This receptor was obtained from a female donor with multiple sclerosis, enrolled in a pregnancy study. The chain links TRBV2 to TRBJ1-5, with D hard to call. CDR3 sequence reads: CASSLRDNQPQHF. CDR3 bases: TGTGCCAGCAGTCTCCGGGACAATCAGCCCCAGCATTTT. The full variable domain, its missing parts supplied by reference TRBV2 and TRBJ1-5, is EPEVTQTPSHQVTQMGQEVILRCVPISNHLYFYWYRQILGQKVEFLVSFYNNEISEKSEIFDDQFSVERPDGSNFTLKIRSTKLEDSAMYFCASSLRDNQPQHFGDGTRLSIL.